This T cell receptor beta chain is drawn from a study of blood T cell repertoires in COVID-19. Overall study: Specimens from acute and convalescent COVID-19 originated in the United States, Italy and Spain.

Sequencing used immunoSEQ multiplex PCR; TCRdb keeps in-frame clones, though not all of them. The table lists 180,000 or so clones, 65% to 85% of them singletons. Categorization into cohorts depended on clinical history that participants reported. The ends were cut back, 5 bases at V and 3 bases at J, with 11 bases in the middle. Germline-derived CDR1 and CDR2 are SEHNR and FQNEAQ (reference sequence). The CDR3 runs 14 residues. The sample consisted of PBMCs or T cells enriched from blood (not recorded which). The receptor comes from a woman between 50 and 59 years old in a cohort exposed to, infected with or recovered from COVID-19 (not recorded which). The chain joins TRBV7-9 to TRBJ1-3, with D possibly being TRBD1 (5 bases). For the CDR3, the DNA is TGTGCCAGCAGCCCGGACATGTATGGAAACACCATATATTTT. It specifies CASSPDMYGNTIYF.